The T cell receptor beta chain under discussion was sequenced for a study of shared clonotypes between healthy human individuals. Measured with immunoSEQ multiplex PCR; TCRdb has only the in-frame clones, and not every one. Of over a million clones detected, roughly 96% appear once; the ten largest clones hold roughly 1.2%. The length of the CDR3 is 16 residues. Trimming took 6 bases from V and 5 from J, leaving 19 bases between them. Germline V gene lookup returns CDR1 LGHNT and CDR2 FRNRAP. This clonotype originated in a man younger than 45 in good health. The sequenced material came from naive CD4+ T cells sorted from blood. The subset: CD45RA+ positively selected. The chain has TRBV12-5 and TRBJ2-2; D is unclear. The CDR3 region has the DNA TGTGCTAGTGGACCTCCCTACAGTGAGTTGACCGGGGAGCTGTTTTTT. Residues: CASGPPYSELTGELFF.